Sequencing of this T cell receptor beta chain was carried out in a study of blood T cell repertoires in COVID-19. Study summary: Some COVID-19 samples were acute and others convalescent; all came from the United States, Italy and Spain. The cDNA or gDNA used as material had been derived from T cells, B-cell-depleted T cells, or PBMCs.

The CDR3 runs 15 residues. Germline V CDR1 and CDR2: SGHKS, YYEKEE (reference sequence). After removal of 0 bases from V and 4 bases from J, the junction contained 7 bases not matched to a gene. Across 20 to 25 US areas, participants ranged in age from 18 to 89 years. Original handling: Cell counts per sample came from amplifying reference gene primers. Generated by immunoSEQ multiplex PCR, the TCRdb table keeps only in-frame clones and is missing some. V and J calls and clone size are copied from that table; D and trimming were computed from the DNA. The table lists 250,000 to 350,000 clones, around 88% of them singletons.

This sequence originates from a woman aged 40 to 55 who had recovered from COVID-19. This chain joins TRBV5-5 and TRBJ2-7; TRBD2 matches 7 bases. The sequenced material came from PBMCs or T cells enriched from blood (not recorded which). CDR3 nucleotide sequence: TGTGCCAGCAGCTTGGACCCAGCGGGAAAGTACGAGCAGTACTTC. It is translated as CASSLDPAGKYEQYF.